This TCR beta chain was observed in a study of regulatory T cells in long-lasting Graves disease. At the level of the study: Graves' patients who were just diagnosed had used antithyroid drugs for under 3 months.

Libraries of TCR beta came from iRepertoire HTBI primers plus Arm-PCR of CDR3 regions. Original data processing: The identification of 60 or so TRBV and roughly 14 TRBJ segments was made across samples. From the multiplex PCR reads, TCRdb called clonotypes with MiXCR, one entry per CDR3 protein. The V and J calls were not made by the authors but by TCRdb's processing. The sample includes 350,000 to 400,000 distinct CDR3 sequences, 15% of them seen just once. Documented time point: newly diagnosed GD, antithyroid drugs for less than 3 months. The TCR library was made from RNA extracted from PBMCs. Study results and limitations: Persistent disease showed a preference for TRBV28, TRBJ1-2 and TRBJ2-5.

Germline V gives CDR1 MNHNS, CDR2 SASEGT. The CDR3 length is 17 residues. J gave up 1 base and V 6 bases, and 13 bases lay outside the gene matches. This clonotype was seen repeatedly, ten times or more. Its antigen remains unknown. The receptor's source is a female donor with Graves disease. The sequencing used peripheral blood mononuclear cells (PBMCs), collected at new diagnosis, from a patient treated with antithyroid drugs. The chain has TRBV6-1 and TRBJ2-7, with TRBD2 matching over 9 bases. CDR3 nucleotide sequence: TGTGCCAGCAGCACTATGGAGCGGGGGGATTCATCCTACGAGCAGTACTTC. It yields the protein CASSTMERGDSSYEQYF.